This is a list of T cell receptor beta chains from one sample in a study of OX40 agonist ivuxolimab in advanced cancers. Sequencing used immunoSEQ multiplex PCR; TCRdb keeps in-frame clones, though not all of them. The table includes fewer than 70,000 clones, approximately 89% detected once. This sample comprised CD4+ or CD8+ T cells sorted from blood, obtained in a trial of the OX40 agonist ivuxolimab. The receptors stem from an adult with an advanced solid tumor such as melanoma, head and neck, liver or kidney cancer. The CDR3 runs from the conserved cysteine through the conserved F or W. A D gene is named only where the DNA matches it firmly. Only some rows state a clone size, as once, few, many or a class for expanded clones.

d_gene,j_gene,abundance,v_gene,CDR3nt,CDR3aa
TRBD1,TRBJ2-2,-,TRBV5-6,TGTGCCAGCAGCTTGGAGACAGGGATATTAACCGGGGAGCTGTTTTTT,CASSLETGILTGELFF
TRBD2,TRBJ2-5,-,TRBV5-1,TGCGCCAGCAGCTTTGGACGGCGGGGGGGCCCGGGGCAAGAGACCCAGTACTTC,CASSFGRRGGPGQETQYF
-,TRBJ2-1,once,TRBV7-6,TGTGCCAGCAGCTTAGCGCCGGGGCTTTACAATGAGCAGTTCTTC,CASSLAPGLYNEQFF
-,TRBJ1-4,-,TRBV30,TGTGCCTGGAGTACGATCAGGGAAGCAACTAATGAAAAACTGTTTTTT,CAWSTIREATNEKLFF
TRBD1,TRBJ1-4,-,TRBV5-1,TGCGCCAGCAGCAACCTACCGGGACAGGGAGGAGAAAAACTGTTTTTT,CASSNLPGQGGEKLFF
TRBD2,TRBJ2-7,-,TRBV2,TGTGCCAGCACCAAAACCCCCGGGACTAGCGGGGGGCGTGCCTACGAGCAGTACTTC,CASTKTPGTSGGRAYEQYF
-,TRBJ1-2,once,TRBV6-9,TGTGCCAGCAGTTATAGGGGAGAAGGCTACACCTTC,CASSYRGEGYTF
-,TRBJ1-2,-,TRBV6-1,TGTGCCAGCAGTGAAGCGCAGGGAAATGGCTACACCTTC,CASSEAQGNGYTF
-,TRBJ2-1,-,TRBV4-1,TGCGCCAGCAGCCAAGGGGATACACGGAATGAGCAGTTCTTC,CASSQGDTRNEQFF
-,TRBJ2-1,-,TRBV5-4,TGTGCCAGCAGCTTGGAACACCCCTACAATGAGCAGTTCTTC,CASSLEHPYNEQFF
-,TRBJ2-7,-,TRBV10-3,TGTGCCATCAGTAAGGACGAGAACTACGAGCAGTACTTC,CAISKDENYEQYF
-,TRBJ1-5,once,TRBV10-3,TGTGCCATCAGTGAGTCGTCATCGAGCAATCAGCCCCAGCATTTT,CAISESSSSNQPQHF
-,TRBJ1-4,-,TRBV15,TGTGCCACCAGCAGAGCGGGGGGAGCAGGGACTAATGAAAAACTGTTTTTT,CATSRAGGAGTNEKLFF
-,TRBJ1-5,-,TRBV18,TGTGCCAGCTCACCAAGTTCCCCTAATAGCAATCAGCCCCAGCATTTT,CASSPSSPNSNQPQHF
-,TRBJ2-3,-,TRBV2,TGTGCCAGCAGGGGCGGTACTGGCACAGATACGCAGTATTTT,CASRGGTGTDTQYF
-,TRBJ1-5,-,TRBV5-1,TGCGCCAGCAGCTCAGGGGATAGCAATCAGCCCCAGCATTTT,CASSSGDSNQPQHF
-,TRBJ1-1,few,TRBV20-1,TGCAGTGCGGAAGGGGGGACTGAAGCTTTCTTT,CSAEGGTEAFF
-,TRBJ1-3,-,TRBV30,TGTGCCTGGAGTGGAGACCTTCGAACTGGAAACACCATATATTTT,CAWSGDLRTGNTIYF
TRBD1,TRBJ2-1,-,TRBV5-1,TGCGCCAGCAGCTTGGGTGACAGGGCCTCTTTACATGAGCAGTTCTTC,CASSLGDRASLHEQFF
-,TRBJ1-1,few,TRBV19,TGTGCCAGTAGGGCGAACACTGAAGCTTTCTTT,CASRANTEAFF
-,TRBJ2-5,few,TRBV6-1,TGTGCCAGCAGTGAACGGGAGTTGGAGACCCAGTACTTC,CASSERELETQYF
TRBD1,TRBJ1-6,-,TRBV4-1,TGCGCCAGCAGCCAAGATCGCGCAGGGGGCACCTATAATTCACCCCTCCACTTT,CASSQDRAGGTYNSPLHF
-,TRBJ2-3,-,TRBV19,TGTGCCAGTAGTATAGATCCAAGGGGACTCAACACAGATACGCAGTATTTT,CASSIDPRGLNTDTQYF
TRBD1,TRBJ2-6,-,TRBV30,TGTGCCTGGAGCCGGGACAGGGTTCCCGGGGCCAACGTCCTGACTTTC,CAWSRDRVPGANVLTF
-,TRBJ2-3,-,TRBV29-1,TGCAGCCTCCGACAGCGAGATACGCAGTATTTT,CSLRQRDTQYF
-,TRBJ1-1,-,TRBV6-5,TGTGCCAGCAGTAATGGGATTAGCACTGAAGCTTTCTTT,CASSNGISTEAFF
-,TRBJ1-4,-,TRBV27,TGTGCCAGCAGTTTTTTGAACGAAAAACTGTTTTTT,CASSFLNEKLFF
-,TRBJ1-1,-,TRBV4-2,TGTGCCAGCAGCCAAGAACAGCAGAACACTGAAGCTTTCTTT,CASSQEQQNTEAFF
TRBD1,TRBJ1-1,-,TRBV6-6,TGTGCCAGCAGGACAGGGGAGAACACTGAAGCTTTCTTT,CASRTGENTEAFF
TRBD1,TRBJ1-3,-,TRBV7-9,TGTGCCAGCAGCTTAGGGACAGGACAGCTCTCTGGAAACACCATATATTTT,CASSLGTGQLSGNTIYF
-,TRBJ1-1,-,TRBV5-1,TGCGCCAGCGGTGGGGGCTCTGTGAACACTGAAGCTTTCTTT,CASGGGSVNTEAFF
TRBD2,TRBJ2-1,-,TRBV5-5,TGTGCCAGCAGTTGGACTAGCGCTTTCAATGAGCAGTTCTTC,CASSWTSAFNEQFF
-,TRBJ1-2,once,TRBV6-5,TGTGCCAGCAGTTTCGTCGGGGCCTTAGGAGGCTACACCTTC,CASSFVGALGGYTF
-,TRBJ1-2,-,TRBV15,TGTGCCACCAGCAGAGATAGTGGCAGGGGACACTATGGCTACACCTTC,CATSRDSGRGHYGYTF
-,TRBJ1-6,-,TRBV10-1,TGCGCCAGGGGGGTGCGGATATTATATAATTCACCCCTCCACTTT,CARGVRILYNSPLHF
-,TRBJ2-3,-,TRBV5-6,TGTGCCAGCAGCTTCGTTTCTAGCACAGATACGCAGTATTTT,CASSFVSSTDTQYF
-,TRBJ1-1,-,TRBV5-1,TGCGCCAGCAGCTTGGAAAGCGGGAACACTGAAGCTTTCTTT,CASSLESGNTEAFF
TRBD1,TRBJ2-6,once,TRBV5-1,TGCGCCAGCAGCTTGGTGGGACAGCTACCTTCTGGGGCCAACGTCCTGACTTTC,CASSLVGQLPSGANVLTF
TRBD1,TRBJ1-1,-,TRBV19,TGTGCCAGTAGTCCCCGGGACAGGGGGCTTCCAAACACTGAAGCTTTCTTT,CASSPRDRGLPNTEAFF
-,TRBJ2-2,-,TRBV5-1,TGCGCCAGCAGCTTGGATGGTTACACCGGGGAGCTGTTTTTT,CASSLDGYTGELFF
-,TRBJ2-7,-,TRBV7-8,TGTGCCAGCAGCTCCCGGGGGTTCGAGCAGTACTTC,CASSSRGFEQYF
-,TRBJ2-1,-,TRBV29-1,TGCAGCGTTGGAGGCGGGAATGAGCAGTTCTTC,CSVGGGNEQFF
TRBD2,TRBJ2-3,-,TRBV7-9,TGTGCCAGCAGCTTAGCTAGCGGGGGGACAGATACGCAGTATTTT,CASSLASGGTDTQYF
TRBD1,TRBJ2-3,few,TRBV4-2,TGTGCCAGCAGGGGGACAGGCCTCACAGATACGCAGTATTTT,CASRGTGLTDTQYF
-,TRBJ1-5,-,TRBV27,TGTGCCAGCTCCCCCCTGGGCCGGATACAGCCCCAGCATTTT,CASSPLGRIQPQHF
-,TRBJ2-1,-,TRBV19,TGTGCCAGTAACGGACGGCCCTCCTACAATGAGCAGTTCTTC,CASNGRPSYNEQFF
-,TRBJ1-4,-,TRBV21-1,TGTGCCGGAGCGACAGAAATTAATGAAAAACTGTTTTTT,CAGATEINEKLFF